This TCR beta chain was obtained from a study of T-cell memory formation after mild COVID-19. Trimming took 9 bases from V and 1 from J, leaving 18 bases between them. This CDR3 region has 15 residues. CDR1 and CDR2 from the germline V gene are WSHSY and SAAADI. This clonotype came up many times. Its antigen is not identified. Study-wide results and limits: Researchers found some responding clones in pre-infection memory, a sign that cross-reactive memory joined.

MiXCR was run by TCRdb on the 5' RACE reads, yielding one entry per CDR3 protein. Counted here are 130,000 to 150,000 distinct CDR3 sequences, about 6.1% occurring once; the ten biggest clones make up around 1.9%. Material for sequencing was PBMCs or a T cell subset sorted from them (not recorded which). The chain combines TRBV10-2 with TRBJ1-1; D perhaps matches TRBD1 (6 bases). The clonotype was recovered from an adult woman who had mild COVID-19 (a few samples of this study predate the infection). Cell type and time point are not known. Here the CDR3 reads CASTVGGQGNTEAFF. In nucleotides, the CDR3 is TGCGCCAGTACCGTCGGGGGGCAGGGGAACACTGAAGCTTTCTTT.